This T cell receptor beta chain was profiled in a study of identical twins' blood T cells. Background on the study: Roughly twelve libraries, six alpha and six beta, gave around 50 million reads.

Study-wide findings and caveats: Twins reportedly had markedly more similar V usage than unrelated donors, even among out-of-frame TCRbeta clonotypes. Twin similarity might stem from environmental factors, not only genetics.

There are 13 residues in the CDR3. CDR1 and CDR2 from the germline V gene are LGHDT and YNNKEL (reference sequence). Trimming took off 0 bases at V and 4 bases at J, with 4 bases between the two ends. TCRdb processed the 5' RACE reads anew with MiXCR; each CDR3 protein has one entry. This sample carries 300,000 to 450,000 distinct CDR3 sequences, around 30% of them seen once, and the ten largest clones take roughly 6.1%. Likely shared infections and vaccines: all three twin pairs were reared together. For this clonotype: Its antigen is undetermined.

This clonotype originated in a woman between 18 and 50 years old in good health. The specimen sequenced was PBMCs. This rearrangement joins TRBV3-1 to TRBJ2-1; no definite D call. CDR3: CASSQDWYNEQFF. The CDR3 DNA sequence: TGTGCCAGCAGCCAAGATTGGTACAATGAGCAGTTCTTC.